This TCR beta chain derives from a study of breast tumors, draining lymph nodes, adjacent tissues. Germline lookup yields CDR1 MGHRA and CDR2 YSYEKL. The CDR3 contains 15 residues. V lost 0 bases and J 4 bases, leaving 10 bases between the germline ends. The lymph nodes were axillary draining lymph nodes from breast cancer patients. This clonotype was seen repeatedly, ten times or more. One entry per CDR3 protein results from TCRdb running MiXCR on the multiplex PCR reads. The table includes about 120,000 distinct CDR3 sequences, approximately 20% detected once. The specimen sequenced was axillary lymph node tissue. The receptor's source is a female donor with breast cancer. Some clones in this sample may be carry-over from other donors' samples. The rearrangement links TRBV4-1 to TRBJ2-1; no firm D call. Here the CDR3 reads CASSQDSTAYNEQFF. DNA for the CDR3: TGCGCCAGCAGCCAAGACTCAACAGCTTACAATGAGCAGTTCTTC.